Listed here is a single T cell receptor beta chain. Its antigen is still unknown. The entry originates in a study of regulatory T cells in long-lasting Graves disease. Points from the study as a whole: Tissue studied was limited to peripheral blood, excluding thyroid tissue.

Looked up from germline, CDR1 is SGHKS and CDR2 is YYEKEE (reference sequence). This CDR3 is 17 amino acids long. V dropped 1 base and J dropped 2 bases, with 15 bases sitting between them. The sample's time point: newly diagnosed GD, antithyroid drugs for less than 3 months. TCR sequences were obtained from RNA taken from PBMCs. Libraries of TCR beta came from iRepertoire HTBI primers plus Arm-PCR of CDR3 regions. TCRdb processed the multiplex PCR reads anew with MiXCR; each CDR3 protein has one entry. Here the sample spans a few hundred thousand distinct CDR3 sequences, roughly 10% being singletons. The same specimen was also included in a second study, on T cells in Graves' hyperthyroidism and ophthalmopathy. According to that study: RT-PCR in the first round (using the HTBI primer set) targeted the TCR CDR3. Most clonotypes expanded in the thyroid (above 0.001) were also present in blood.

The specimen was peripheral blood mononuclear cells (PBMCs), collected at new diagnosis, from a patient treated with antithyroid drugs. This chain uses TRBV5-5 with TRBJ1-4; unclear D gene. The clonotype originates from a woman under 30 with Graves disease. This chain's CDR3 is CASSLSSDIYTNEKLFF. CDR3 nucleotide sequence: TGTGCCAGCAGCTTGAGTTCAGACATATATACTAATGAAAAACTGTTTTTT.